The clone carrying this T cell receptor (beta chain) was seen once. The length of the CDR3 is 15 residues. The V gene's germline CDR1 is SGHDT and CDR2 YYEEEE. With V trimmed by 9 bases and J by 6 bases, 14 bases remained unmatched. The data are from a study of blood T cell repertoires in COVID-19. Study-wide context: COVID-19 samples collected from the United States, Italy and Spain covered acute and convalescent phases.

Methods used by the authors: Researchers report that nucleated cell counts were estimated from reference gene primer amplification. Using immunoSEQ multiplex PCR, the repertoire was profiled, and TCRdb retains in-frame clones only, with some absent. That table gives V, J and clone size, and the DNA gave D and trimming. The table has 200,000 to 250,000 clones, roughly 86% seen once. Sequenced material: peripheral blood. The V call is TRBV5-6, the J call TRBJ1-2; 10 bases line up with TRBD1. The clonotype originates from a woman in her thirties who had recovered from COVID-19. In nucleotides, the CDR3 is TGTGCCAACCGGGCGAGACAGGGGGCGCCGAATGGCTACACCTTC. As protein: CANRARQGAPNGYTF.